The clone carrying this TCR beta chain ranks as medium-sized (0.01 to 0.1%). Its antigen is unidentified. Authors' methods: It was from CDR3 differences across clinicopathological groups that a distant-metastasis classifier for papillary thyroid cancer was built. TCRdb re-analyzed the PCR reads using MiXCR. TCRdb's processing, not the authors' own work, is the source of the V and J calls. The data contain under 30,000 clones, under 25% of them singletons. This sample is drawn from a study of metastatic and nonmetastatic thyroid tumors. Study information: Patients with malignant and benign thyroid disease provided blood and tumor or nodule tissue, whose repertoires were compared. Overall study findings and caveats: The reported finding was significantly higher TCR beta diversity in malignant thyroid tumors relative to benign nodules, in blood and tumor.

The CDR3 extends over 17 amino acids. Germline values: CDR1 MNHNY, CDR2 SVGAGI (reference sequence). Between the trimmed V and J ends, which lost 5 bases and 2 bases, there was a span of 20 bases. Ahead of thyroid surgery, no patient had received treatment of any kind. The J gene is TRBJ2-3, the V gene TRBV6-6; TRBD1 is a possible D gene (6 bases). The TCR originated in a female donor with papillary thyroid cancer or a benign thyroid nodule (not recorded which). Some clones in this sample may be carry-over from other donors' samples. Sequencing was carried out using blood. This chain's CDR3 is CASSPPDPQGSTDTQYF. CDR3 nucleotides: TGTGCCAGCAGTCCACCCGACCCACAGGGTTCCACAGATACGCAGTATTTT.